The 14 T cell receptor beta chains reported below all come from one sample, sequenced in a study of tissue T cells after allogeneic stem cell transplantation. Noted time point: mouse harvest day 7 after allogeneic transplant. Tail vein injection delivered 10^7 T-cell-depleted bone marrow cells and 10^6 splenic CD5+ T cells. Clones were read by immunoSEQ multiplex PCR, and TCRdb kept only the in-frame ones, dropping some. Among over 5,500 clones listed, roughly 44% were seen once. Material for sequencing was skin. These receptors all come from a female BALB/c mouse given C57BL/6 T cells with graft-versus-host disease after an allogeneic hematopoietic cell transplant.

Note on this clone: Germline and genes here are mouse. The read stops 1 residue short of the end of the CDR3; the missing end is completed from the germline J gene. The V call is TRBV26, the J call TRBJ2-7; D remains unclear. Germline loops: CDR1 KGHPV, CDR2 FQNQEV (reference sequence). Trimming took 0 bases from V and 5 from J, leaving 5 bases between them. CDR3 length equals 12 residues. The CDR3 sequence: CASSLSRDEQYF. The covered CDR3 bases are TGTGCCAGCAGTCTGTCGAGGGATGAACAGTAC.

This clone was picked up a small number of times. The gene names here belong to mouse. The missing CDR3 end, 1 residue past where the read stops, is filled in from the germline J gene. This rearrangement joins TRBV19 to TRBJ1-3; no clear D. Trimming stripped 5 bases from V and 0 bases from J, with 3 bases between. The CDR3 length is 12 residues. Germline CDR1 and CDR2: FNHDT and SITEND (reference sequence). CDR3 bases read: TGTGCCAGCAGATTTTCTGGAAATACGCTCTAT. It encodes CASRFSGNTLY. The full CDR3 sequence reads CASRFSGNTLYF.

By share, this clone counts as large. These gene names are mouse names. The read ends 1 residue before the CDR3 terminus; that terminus is restored from the germline J gene. The rearrangement joins TRBV26 to TRBJ2-7, with 10 bases aligning to TRBD2. J lost 4 bases, V lost 4 bases, and 1 base had no gene match. Per the germline V gene, CDR1 is KGHPV and CDR2 is FQNQEV (reference sequence). CDR3 length equals 13 residues. The CDR3 is CASSRDWGYEQYF. Incomplete CDR3 DNA: TGTGCCAGCAGTCGGGACTGGGGTTATGAACAGTAC.

This clone came up a few times. Germline and genes: mouse. Read coverage stops 1 residue before the CDR3 terminus; the germline J gene supplies the remainder. The rearrangement uses TRBV12-2 and TRBJ2-3; D is unclear. V lost 2 bases, J lost 0 bases, and 5 bases lay in between. There are 13 residues in the CDR3. Germline V CDR1 and CDR2: SGHLS, HYDKME. Partial CDR3 DNA: TGTGCCAGCTCTCCTACTAGTGCAGAAACGCTGTAT. The encoded protein is CASSPTSAETLY. The full CDR3 is CASSPTSAETLYF.

A note on this clone: Gene names denote mouse genes. The CDR3 is cut off 1 residue early in the read; its end comes from the germline J gene. The chain employs TRBV26 and TRBJ2-5, with a tentative D call TRBD2 (5 bases). Trimming took 5 bases from V and 6 from J, leaving 6 bases between them. This CDR3 comprises 11 residues. Germline V gives CDR1 KGHPV, CDR2 FQNQEV (reference sequence). The sequenced CDR3 bases are TGTGCCAGCAGTTACTGGGACACCCAGTAC. It translates to CASSYWDTQY. The whole CDR3 region reads CASSYWDTQYF.

Comment on this clone: Mouse names are used for the genes. The read falls 1 residue short of the CDR3 end, and the missing part is taken from the germline J gene. This chain joins TRBV26 and TRBJ1-1, with D possibly being TRBD1 (5 bases). Germline V gene sequence: CDR1 KGHPV, CDR2 FQNQEV (reference sequence). Between the trimmed V and J ends, which lost 4 bases and 0 bases, there was a span of 6 bases. The CDR3 length is 13 residues. Incomplete CDR3 DNA: TGTGCCAGCAGTCAGACAGCAAACACAGAAGTCTTC. Its translation is CASSQTANTEVF. The whole CDR3 sequence is CASSQTANTEVFF.

As to this clone: Gene names and germline refer to mouse. The CDR3 goes on 1 residue after the read ends, and that part is filled in from the germline J gene. The chain joins TRBV16 to TRBJ1-4; D possibly corresponds to TRBD1 (5 bases). Germline V CDR1 and CDR2: SGHSA, FRNQAP. V dropped 3 bases and J dropped 3 bases, with 8 bases sitting between them. The CDR3 extends over 14 amino acids. CDR3 loop: CASSLGGANERLFF. The part of the CDR3 DNA that was read is TGTGCAAGCAGCTTGGGGGGTGCCAACGAAAGATTATTT. The full variable domain, rest sourced from reference TRBV16 and TRBJ1-4, is NAGVIQTPRHKVTGKGQEATLWCEPISGHSAVFWYRQTIVQGLEFLTYFRNQAPIDDSGMPKERFSAQMPNQSHSTLKIQSTQPQDSAVYLCASSLGGANERLFFGHGTKLSVL.

For this clone: The gene symbols are mouse symbols. The read finishes 1 residue shy of the CDR3 end, and the germline J gene is used to complete it. The J gene is TRBJ2-5, the V gene TRBV26, with D possibly matching TRBD1 (5 bases). Trimming took 2 bases from V and 5 from J, leaving 5 bases between them. In germline, CDR1 is KGHPV, CDR2 FQNQEV (reference sequence). The CDR3 runs to 12 residues. The chain's CDR3 is CASSLRGDTQYF. Partial CDR3 DNA: TGTGCCAGCAGTCTGAGGGGAGACACCCAGTAC.

A remark on this clone: The listed genes are named as in mouse. Sequencing ends 1 residue short of the CDR3 end; the germline J gene provides the rest. The rearrangement links TRBV26 to TRBJ2-2; TRBD2 is a possible D gene (6 bases). The CDR3 length is 14 residues. V was pared by 1 base and J by 3 bases, with 6 bases between. Germline V gives CDR1 KGHPV, CDR2 FQNQEV (reference sequence). CDR3 DNA, as far as it was read: TGTGCCAGCAGTCTGTGGGGGGACACCGGGCAGCTCTAC. The encoded protein is CASSLWGDTGQLY. The entire CDR3 protein is CASSLWGDTGQLYF. Full variable domain (missing parts from reference TRBV26 and TRBJ2-2): NSKVIQTPRYLVKGQGQKAKMRCIPEKGHPVVFWYQQNKNNEFKFLINFQNQEVLQQIDMTEKRFSAECPSNSPCSLEIQSSEAGDSALYLCASSLWGDTGQLYFGEGSKLTVL.

On this clone: Mouse gene names apply. The read ends 1 residue shy of where the CDR3 ends; the end is completed using the germline J gene. The chain is built from TRBV3 and TRBJ2-4, with TRBD1 matching over 7 bases. V shed 5 bases, J shed 0 bases, and the junction held 2 bases outside the gene matches. The CDR3 length is 14 residues. Germline V gene lookup returns CDR1 SNHLY and CDR2 FYNGKV (reference sequence). The CDR3 bases that were read are TGTGCCAGCAGCCCGGGACAGAGTCAAAACACCTTGTAC. Amino acids: CASSPGQSQNTLY. The whole CDR3 is CASSPGQSQNTLYF.

Note on this clone: The germline and genes are mouse ones. The read is 1 residue too short to cover the CDR3 end, so that end is filled in from the germline J gene. The rearrangement uses TRBV26 and TRBJ2-1; possible D gene TRBD1, 5 bases. V lost 4 bases, J lost 4 bases, and 8 bases lay in between. Germline CDR1 KGHPV, CDR2 FQNQEV (reference sequence). The CDR3 has 13 amino acids. Incomplete CDR3 DNA: TGTGCCAGCAGTCCGCAGGGTTATGCTGAGCAGTTC. The encoded protein is CASSPQGYAEQF. The entire CDR3 protein reads CASSPQGYAEQFF. The entire variable domain, with the rest obtained from reference TRBV26 and TRBJ2-1, is as follows: NSKVIQTPRYLVKGQGQKAKMRCIPEKGHPVVFWYQQNKNNEFKFLINFQNQEVLQQIDMTEKRFSAECPSNSPCSLEIQSSEAGDSALYLCASSPQGYAEQFFGPGTRLTVL.

A note on this clone: Germline and genes here are mouse. The missing CDR3 end, 1 residue past where the read stops, is filled in from the germline J gene. The V call is TRBV4, the J call TRBJ2-4; 11 bases fit TRBD2. Per germline, CDR1 LGHDT and CDR2 YNNKQL (reference sequence). The CDR3 runs to 16 residues. V shed 4 bases, J shed 2 bases, and the junction held 5 bases outside the gene matches. The sequenced part of the CDR3 DNA is TGTGCCAGCAGCTTACTGGGGGGGCGTCCTCAAAACACCTTGTAC. This translates into CASSLLGGRPQNTLY. The CDR3 in its entirety is CASSLLGGRPQNTLYF.

Relative to its sample, this clone is large (0.1 to 1%). These gene names are mouse names. The CDR3 end is not reached by the read, which stops 1 residue before it; the germline J gene fills it in. V and J are TRBV29 and TRBJ2-1; tentatively, D is TRBD1 (7 bases). The CDR3 spans 13 residues. Germline CDR1 MSHET, CDR2 SYDVDS. V gave up 6 bases and J gave up 3 bases, with 9 bases separating them. CDR3 amino acids: CASRQGGYAEQFF. CDR3 DNA, as far as it was read: TGTGCTAGCAGGCAGGGGGGCTATGCTGAGCAGTTC.

As for this clone: Germline is not matched at one junction end, which may reflect a read error. Any gene name here is a mouse gene name. The read terminates 1 residue ahead of where the CDR3 ends, so the germline J gene completes it. This rearrangement joins TRBV26 to TRBJ1-1; no clear D. CDR1 is KGHPV and CDR2 is FQNQEV in the germline V gene (reference sequence). This CDR3 is 11 amino acids long. The sequenced CDR3 bases are TGTGCCAGCAGTCTGAACAGAGAAGTCTTC. Translated, it gives CASSLNREVF. The CDR3 as a whole reads CASSLNREVFF.